The 21 T cell receptor beta chains in this list originate from one sample, sequenced in a study of blood T cell repertoires in COVID-19. The assay was immunoSEQ multiplex PCR, and TCRdb's table has in-frame clones only and misses some. The table includes hundreds of thousands of clones, 87% detected once. Material: peripheral blood. The receptors derive from a woman aged 18-30 years who had recovered from COVID-19.

The rearrangement links TRBV7-9 to TRBJ2-1; 7 nucleotides agree with TRBD2. Germline CDR1 reads SEHNR; CDR2 reads FQNEAQ (reference sequence). The CDR3 loop spans 15 amino acids. V gave up 1 base and J gave up 5 bases; unmatched junction bases: 5. The CDR3 DNA sequence: TGTGCCAGCAGCTTAGGTCTAGCGGCTGACAATGAGCAGTTCTTC. Protein product: CASSLGLAADNEQFF.

The rearrangement joins TRBV25-1 to TRBJ1-2; D ambiguous. V was cut by 2 bases and J by 2 bases, with 15 bases left in between. Looked up from germline, CDR1 is MGHDK and CDR2 is SYGVNS. The length of the CDR3 is 16 residues. The CDR3 reads CASSERISGGNYGYTF. In nucleotides, the CDR3 is TGTGCCAGCAGTGAACGTATATCAGGAGGCAACTATGGCTACACCTTC.

The V gene is TRBV12-3 or TRBV12-4, the J gene TRBJ1-2; tentative D call: TRBD1 (6 bases). Trimming removed 8 bases from V and 8 bases from J, with 18 bases in between. CDR3 length: 13 residues. The CDR3 region has the DNA TGTGCCAGCCTGAGGGGGAACTATGCCGGCTACACCTTC. Its translation: CASLRGNYAGYTF.

CDR3 residues: CASSLAAGAGGPSYGYTF. Written as DNA, the CDR3 is TGTGCCAGCAGCTTAGCTGCGGGGGCAGGGGGCCCCTCCTATGGCTACACCTTC. The chain uses TRBV7-9 and TRBJ1-2; 8 bases agree with TRBD1. The germline gives CDR1 SEHNR, CDR2 FQNEAQ (reference sequence). The CDR3 is 18 amino acids. V lost 0 bases to trimming and J lost 4 bases; unmatched junction nucleotides: 13. The variable domain in full, completed from reference TRBV7-9 and TRBJ1-2, reads DTGVSQNPRHKITKRGQNVTFRCDPISEHNRLYWYRQTLGQGPEFLTYFQNEAQLEKSRLLSDRFSAERPKGSFSTLEIQRTEQGDSAMYLCASSLAAGAGGPSYGYTFGSGTRLTVV.

This chain connects TRBV13 to TRBJ2-5, with D uncertain. This CDR3 spans 12 amino acids. Trimming removed 5 bases from V and 5 bases from J, with 9 bases in between. Germline V lookup: CDR1 PRHDT, CDR2 FYEKMQ (reference sequence). CDR3 sequence reads: CASSPYRETQYF. DNA of the CDR3: TGTGCCAGCAGCCCCTACCGGGAGACCCAGTACTTC. The variable domain in full, completed from reference TRBV13 and TRBJ2-5, reads AAGVIQSPRHLIKEKRETATLKCYPIPRHDTVYWYQQGPGQDPQFLISFYEKMQSDKGSIPDRFSAQQFSDYHSELNMSSLELGDSALYFCASSPYRETQYFGPGTRLLVL.

Regarding this clone: Other nucleotide sequences in the sample specify the same CDR3. This chain uses TRBV24-1 with TRBJ2-7; TRBD2 might be the D (6 bases). V lost 4 bases and J 4 bases, leaving 7 bases between the germline ends. The CDR3 loop spans 12 amino acids. In germline, CDR1 is KGHDR, CDR2 SFDVKD. The DNA for the CDR3 is TGTGCCACCAGTGACGGGGGATACGAGCAGTACTTC. Protein sequence: CATSDGGYEQYF.

This chain uses TRBV2 with TRBJ2-7; 7 bases align to TRBD2. V was clipped by 5 bases and J by 2 bases; unmatched bases: 12. CDR1 and CDR2 from the germline V gene are SNHLY and FYNNEI. CDR3 length: 16 amino acids. CDR3 nucleotides: TGTGCCAGCAGTCCGCTGGTTGCGGGAGAGGCCTACGAGCAGTACTTC. The encoded protein is CASSPLVAGEAYEQYF.

The rearrangement uses TRBV7-9 and TRBJ1-1, with D tentatively TRBD1 (5 bases). Trimming took off 5 bases at V and 2 bases at J, with 15 bases between the two ends. This CDR3 spans 15 amino acids. In germline, CDR1 is SEHNR, CDR2 FQNEAQ (reference sequence). The CDR3 nucleotides read TGTGCCAGCAGCCCGTCAGACAGAATAAACACTGAAGCTTTCTTT. Amino acids: CASSPSDRINTEAFF.

The chain recombines TRBV7-3 with TRBJ1-5, with TRBD1 matching 8 bases. This CDR3 comprises 14 residues. Unmatched junction bases numbered 6, after V lost 5 bases and J lost 6 bases. Germline values: CDR1 SGHTA, CDR2 FQGTGA. CDR3 region: CASSLQGVGQPQHF. CDR3 sequence (DNA): TGTGCCAGCAGCCTACAGGGGGTCGGTCAGCCCCAGCATTTT.

The V gene is TRBV11-2, the J gene TRBJ1-1; D gene uncertain. This CDR3 has 14 amino acids. The germline gives CDR1 SGHAT, CDR2 FQNNGV. V lost 5 bases, J lost 1 base, and 11 bases lay in between. CDR3 DNA sequence: TGTGCCAGCAGCCTAGGCGTTTGGAACACTGAAGCTTTCTTT. Encoded protein: CASSLGVWNTEAFF.

The rearrangement joins TRBV7-3 to TRBJ2-2; the match to TRBD2 covers 7 bases. V lost 6 bases, J lost 3 bases, and 10 bases stayed unmatched. Germline V CDR1 and CDR2: SGHTA, FQGTGA. The CDR3 is 16 residues long. Here the CDR3 DNA reads TGTGCCAGCAGTTGGAGACTAGCTATAGACACCGGGGAGCTGTTTTTT. The encoded protein is CASSWRLAIDTGELFF. Full variable domain (missing parts from reference TRBV7-3 and TRBJ2-2): GAGVSQTPSNKVTEKGKYVELRCDPISGHTALYWYRQSLGQGPEFLIYFQGTGAADDSGLPNDRFFAVRPEGSVSTLKIQRTERGDSAVYLCASSWRLAIDTGELFFGEGSRLTVL.

The CDR3 is CASRRGGVGYGYTF. CDR3 bases: TGTGCCAGCAGGAGGGGAGGGGTTGGTTATGGCTACACCTTC. The gene calls are TRBV2 and TRBJ1-2; TRBD1 might be the D (5 bases). V shed 6 bases and J shed 5 bases, with 16 bases lying between them. From germline, CDR1 is SNHLY and CDR2 FYNNEI. The CDR3 consists of 14 residues.

The CDR3 sequence is CASRDWTNEQFF. The CDR3 nucleotides are TGTGCCAGCAGAGATTGGACAAATGAGCAGTTCTTC. V usage is TRBV28 and J usage is TRBJ2-1; D might be TRBD1 (5 bases). CDR3 length: 12 amino acids. V lost 6 bases and J 7 bases, leaving 10 bases between the germline ends. Germline V CDR1 and CDR2: MDHEN, SYDVKM.

The rearrangement links TRBV4-1 to TRBJ2-2; tentatively, D is TRBD2 (10 bases). Trimming took off 4 bases at V and 8 bases at J, with 29 bases between the two ends. Germline CDR1 MGHRA, CDR2 YSYEKL. The CDR3 sequence is 19 residues long. DNA of the CDR3: TGCGCCAGCAGCCGGCCAGAGCGGGGGGGACAGGGATTCTCAGGGGAGCTGTTTTTT. As protein: CASSRPERGGQGFSGELFF.

The chain carries TRBV6-5 and TRBJ2-1; D gene uncertain. The V gene lost 2 bases and the J gene lost 4 bases, with 6 bases spanning the gap. Germline-derived CDR1 and CDR2 are MNHEY and SVGAGI. The CDR3 is made up of 13 amino acids. This CDR3 reads CASSYGEYNEQFF. The CDR3 DNA reads as TGTGCCAGCAGTTACGGAGAGTACAATGAGCAGTTCTTC.

The J gene is TRBJ1-2, the V gene TRBV27, with D possibly being TRBD1 (6 bases). The CDR3 is 16 amino acids. Looked up from germline, CDR1 is MNHEY and CDR2 is SMNVEV (reference sequence). Trimming removed 0 bases from V and 5 bases from J, with 16 bases in between. The CDR3 coding sequence is TGTGCCAGCAGTTTATCGAGGACAGCCAGTGGGTATGGCTACACCTTC. It translates to CASSLSRTASGYGYTF.

The chain is built from TRBV3-1 (or the pseudogene TRBV3-2) and TRBJ1-4; D is ambiguous. V lost 3 bases, J lost 0 bases, and 8 bases lay in between. This CDR3 contains 15 residues. Germline CDR1 and CDR2: LGHDT and YNNKEL (reference sequence). Written as DNA, the CDR3 is TGTGCCAGCAGCCATCGTCCTGCAACTAATGAAAAACTGTTTTTT. Translating it yields CASSHRPATNEKLFF.

V is TRBV14 and J is TRBJ1-1; no clear D gene. The V gene's germline CDR1 is SGHDN and CDR2 FVKESK. The CDR3 extends over 13 amino acids. Trimming cost V 1 base and J 1 base, with 4 bases left between them. The DNA for the CDR3 is TGTGCCAGCAGCCAAGCCAGGAACACTGAAGCTTTCTTT. Translated, it gives CASSQARNTEAFF. The full variable domain, in which reference TRBV14 and TRBJ1-1 provide the parts outside the CDR3, is EAGVTQFPSHSVIEKGQTVTLRCDPISGHDNLYWYRRVMGKEIKFLLHFVKESKQDESGMPNNRFLAERTGGTYSTLKVQPAELEDSGVYFCASSQARNTEAFFGQGTRLTVV.

The gene calls are TRBV12-3 or TRBV12-4 and TRBJ2-5; unclear D gene. Between the trimmed V and J ends, which lost 8 bases and 2 bases, there was a span of 9 bases. The CDR3 has 12 residues. CDR3 loop: CASGVQQETQYF. CDR3 DNA sequence: TGTGCCAGCGGAGTTCAGCAAGAGACCCAGTACTTC.

This clone is a singleton in its sample. The chain combines TRBV11-2 with TRBJ1-1; D call uncertain. CDR3 length: 15 amino acids. Trimming left V 3 bases short and J 4 bases short, with 15 bases between. Germline CDR1 reads SGHAT; CDR2 reads FQNNGV. As DNA, the CDR3 is TGTGCCAGCAGCTTCTCTGCTGGGAGTGTCACTGAAGCTTTCTTT. This translates into CASSFSAGSVTEAFF.

This chain connects TRBV28 to TRBJ2-1; D not certain. This CDR3 is 12 amino acids long. Trimming left V 7 bases short and J 3 bases short, with 7 bases between. Germline CDR1 MDHEN, CDR2 SYDVKM. The DNA of the CDR3 is TGTGCCAGCACTCTCGGCTACAATGAGCAGTTCTTC. Residues: CASTLGYNEQFF.